Listed below are T cell receptor beta chains from one sample, sequenced in a study of blood T cells in healthy people across ages. A single record per CDR3 protein comes from TCRdb applying MiXCR to the 5' RACE reads. The data show about 1.7 million distinct CDR3 sequences, with 28% seen just once and around 7.7% held by the top ten. Sequenced: blood. Receptor source: a woman in her 30s in good health. Both conserved end residues are part of each CDR3. D genes are given only for firm matches. For some rows the clone size is stated as once, few or many, or as a class when expanded; others skip it.

abundance,v_gene,j_gene,d_gene,CDR3aa,CDR3nt
few,TRBV3-1,TRBJ2-7,.,CASSGGWSAYEQYF,TGTGCCAGCAGCGGGGGTTGGTCGGCCTACGAGCAGTACTTC
.,TRBV20-1,TRBJ2-5,TRBD2,CSARDVAGDASQETQYF,TGCAGTGCTAGAGATGTAGCGGGGGATGCCTCCCAAGAGACCCAGTACTTC
few,TRBV2,TRBJ2-1,.,CASVRTGQWNEQFF,TGTGCCAGCGTGAGGACGGGACAATGGAATGAGCAGTTCTTC
.,TRBV11-3,TRBJ2-3,TRBD2,CASSGYVSGRGGTDTQYF,TGTGCCAGCAGCGGCTACGTATCAGGGCGGGGGGGCACAGATACGCAGTATTTT
.,TRBV2,TRBJ1-4,.,CASSEYGTGEKLFF,TGTGCCAGCAGTGAATACGGGACTGGTGAAAAACTGTTTTTT
.,TRBV3-1,TRBJ2-5,.,CASSPDSRGPETQYF,TGTGCCAGCAGCCCTGACTCGAGGGGCCCGGAGACCCAGTACTTC
many,TRBV7-3,TRBJ2-1,TRBD2,CASSSSGGARPREQFF,TGTGCCAGCAGCTCTAGCGGGGGGGCCCGTCCGAGAGAGCAGTTCTTC
.,TRBV20-1,TRBJ1-5,.,CSAATANQPQHF,TGCAGTGCTGCGACAGCAAATCAGCCCCAGCATTTT
.,TRBV7-9,TRBJ1-4,TRBD1,CASSSSVRGRGLYEKLFF,TGTGCCAGCAGCTCGAGCGTCAGGGGGCGCGGCCTATATGAAAAACTGTTTTTT
.,TRBV7-9,TRBJ2-5,.,CASGLGGAQETQYF,TGTGCCAGCGGCTTAGGGGGGGCCCAAGAGACCCAGTACTTC
.,TRBV6-6,TRBJ2-2,.,CASSYGSTGELFF,TGTGCCAGCAGTTACGGATCCACCGGGGAGCTGTTTTTT
.,TRBV20-1,TRBJ1-5,TRBD1,CSARLSRGYNQPQHF,TGCAGTGCTAGGCTCTCCAGGGGGTACAATCAGCCCCAGCATTTT
few,TRBV3-1,TRBJ2-3,TRBD2,CASSQDTSGGTDTQYF,TGTGCCAGCAGCCAAGATACTAGCGGGGGCACAGATACGCAGTATTTT
few,TRBV12-3/TRBV12-4,TRBJ1-2,TRBD1,CASSAGQGVVVTF,TGTGCCAGCAGTGCGGGACAGGGAGTAGTGGTCACCTTC
.,TRBV7-2,TRBJ1-5,.,CATGGQGNQPQHF,TGTGCCACTGGTGGGCAGGGCAATCAGCCCCAGCATTTT
few,TRBV12-3/TRBV12-4,TRBJ2-2,TRBD2,CASSWSSGRTVTGELFF,TGTGCCAGCAGTTGGTCTAGCGGGAGGACGGTCACCGGGGAGCTGTTTTTT
few,TRBV20-1,TRBJ2-5,.,CSARVAGVGEQYF,TGCAGTGCTAGAGTCGCTGGAGTGGGTGAGCAGTACTTC
.,TRBV9,TRBJ2-7,TRBD1,CASSVGTGTGSEDYEQYF,TGTGCCAGCAGCGTAGGGACCGGGACAGGGAGTGAGGATTACGAGCAGTACTTC
.,TRBV10-3,TRBJ2-5,TRBD2,CAISLAGGPQETQYF,TGTGCCATCAGTTTAGCGGGGGGGCCCCAAGAGACCCAGTACTTC
.,TRBV4-1,TRBJ1-1,.,CASSQVGLREGTEAFF,TGCGCCAGCAGCCAAGTAGGCTTGCGCGAAGGAACTGAAGCTTTCTTT
few,TRBV11-2,TRBJ2-7,TRBD2,CASSLRTSRPEQYF,TGTGCCAGCAGCCTACGGACTAGCAGGCCCGAGCAGTACTTC
.,TRBV7-9,TRBJ2-7,.,CASSLMFTKITYEQYF,TGTGCCAGCAGCTTGATGTTCACCAAAATTACCTACGAGCAGTACTTC